The TCR beta chain under discussion was sequenced for a study of cytomegalovirus exposure and HLA in healthy donors. Study information: Drawn from HLA-typed donors, about 85 million unique TCRs were held in an early data release. Overall study findings and caveats: A later analysis showed TCR association rates differing by HLA locus, peaking at DRB1 and lowest at HLA-C. Within an earlier analysis, most TCR beta V segments proved productive either about 87% or about 30% of the time.

In regard to this clone: The antigen is not known.

PCR amplification relied on 60 Vbeta primers (plus 13 Jbeta primers). Assay used: immunoSEQ multiplex PCR; TCRdb lists only in-frame clones, some missing. In the table there are 190,000 or so clones, over 80% of which are singletons. This receptor was obtained from a middle-aged man in good health and CMV-seronegative. Specimen: PBMCs.

The CDR3 loop reads CASSGLAVPYEQYF. The CDR3 bases are TGTGCCAGCAGTGGACTAGCGGTTCCCTACGAGCAGTACTTC. The chain recombines TRBV7-2 with TRBJ2-7; 10 positions agree with TRBD2. With V trimmed by 6 bases and J by 2 bases, 4 bases remained unmatched. Germline V gene data show CDR1 as SGHTA and CDR2 as FQGNSA. The CDR3 spans 14 residues. The full variable domain, with the rest looked up from reference TRBV7-2 and TRBJ2-7, is GAGVSQSPSNKVTEKGKDVELRCDPISGHTALYWYRQSLGQGLEFLIYFQGNSAPDKSGLPSDRFSAERTGGSVSTLTIQRTQQEDSAVYLCASSGLAVPYEQYFGPGTRLTVT.